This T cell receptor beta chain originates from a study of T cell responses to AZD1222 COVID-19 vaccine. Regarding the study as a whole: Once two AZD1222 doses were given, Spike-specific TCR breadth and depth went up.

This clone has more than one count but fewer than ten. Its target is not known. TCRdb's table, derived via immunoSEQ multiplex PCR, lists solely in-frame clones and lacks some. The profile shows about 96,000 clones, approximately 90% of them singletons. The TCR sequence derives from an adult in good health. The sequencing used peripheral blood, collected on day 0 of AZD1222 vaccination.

The CDR3 protein is CATSDRRSRVQNTQYF. CDR3 DNA sequence: TGTGCCACCAGTGACCGTCGAAGCAGGGTCCAAAATACGCAGTATTTT. V gene TRBV24-1 combines with J gene TRBJ2-3; D perhaps matches TRBD1 (5 bases). CDR3 size: 16 residues. V was pared by 4 bases and J by 7 bases, with 20 bases between. Germline CDR1 reads KGHDR; CDR2 reads SFDVKD.